What follows is one TCR beta chain and its context. From germline, CDR1 is SGHRS and CDR2 YFSETQ. The length of the CDR3 is 18 residues. The V gene end was trimmed by 3 bases and the J gene end by 4 bases; junction bases not matched to a gene: 16. This sample is part of a study of blood T cell repertoires in COVID-19. The wider study: COVID-19 samples from acute and convalescent phases originated in the United States, Italy and Spain.

Generated by immunoSEQ multiplex PCR, the TCRdb table keeps only in-frame clones and is missing some. The sample lists about 120,000 clones, approximately 90% occurring once. This clonotype was sampled from a human donor with acute or convalescent COVID-19. The donor label of this sample is uncertain. V and J are TRBV5-1 and TRBJ2-1; 7 nucleotides match TRBD2. The sequencing sample was made of peripheral blood. The CDR3 nucleotides read TGCGCCAGCAGCTCGGGGCCGATCCGGGGAGGGGCATACAATGAGCAGTTCTTC. Amino acids: CASSSGPIRGGAYNEQFF.